The clone carrying this T cell receptor (beta chain) has a handful of counts. The antigen is unknown. Treatment defined: around 19 received Ad26.COV2.S at low or high dose, single or two shots; roughly five received placebo; per-sample allocation not given. Samples analyzed were those drawn on day 63 after the first vaccine or placebo injection. Using immunoSEQ multiplex PCR, the repertoire was profiled, and TCRdb retains in-frame clones only, with some absent. This sample has approximately 460,000 clones, with 80% to 90% found just once. This sample was included in a study of Ad26.COV2.S vaccination and SARS-CoV-2 variants. On the study more broadly: Ad26.COV2.S was injected intramuscularly once or twice, 56 days apart. Study-wide findings and caveats: Spike-specific TCR breadth ran higher among vaccine recipients than placebo recipients. Marked by substantial breadth, spike-specific CD8+ and CD4+ T cell responses were reportedly seen after vaccination.

Per the germline V gene, CDR1 is MNHEY and CDR2 is SMNVEV (reference sequence). The CDR3 is made up of 15 amino acids. V lost 3 bases to trimming and J lost 3 bases, with 12 bases between them. This sample comprised peripheral blood, obtained in a trial of Ad26.COV2.S vaccine versus placebo. The V gene is TRBV27, the J gene TRBJ2-1; D remains unclear. The source of this sequence is a person aged 18-65 years who received the Ad26.COV2.S COVID-19 vaccine or a placebo. The CDR3 DNA reads TGTGCCAGCAGTTTCGGAAACGGTATCTACAATGAGCAGTTCTTC. Translating it yields CASSFGNGIYNEQFF.